This paragraph covers one T cell receptor (beta chain) sequence. Its antigen is not identified. The CDR3 spans 17 residues. The germline CDR1 and CDR2 sequences are LNHDA and SQIVND (reference sequence). J gave up 4 bases and V 6 bases, and 15 bases lay outside the gene matches. The data belong to a study of T cell repertoires in cytomegalovirus infection. Across the study: The study used recently identified HLA-C-restricted and well-studied HLA-B-restricted CMV epitopes. Public TCR beta signatures were indicative of both CMV infection and a matching HLA type. Study observations and caveats: CMV-specific TCR beta clonotypes restricted by HLA-C dominated the ex vivo response.

TCRdb redid the calling of the reads with MiXCR, one entry per CDR3 protein. The sample has a few hundred thousand distinct CDR3 sequences; about 25% are singletons. The sequence was collected from a human donor in good health (CMV status not recorded). Some clones in this sample may be carry-over from other donors' samples. Here the sequenced sample was cultured PBMCs, taken from culture after CMV antigen stimulation. The gene calls are TRBV19 and TRBJ1-1, with 9 bases that match TRBD1. Written as DNA, the CDR3 is TGTGCCAGTAGACCCGGGACAGGGATGGAGCGGACCACTGAAGCTTTCTTT. Encoded protein: CASRPGTGMERTTEAFF.